The 32 T cell receptor beta chains presented below share a single source sample, sequenced in a study of blood T cell repertoires in COVID-19. The repertoire was sequenced with immunoSEQ multiplex PCR; TCRdb's copy has only in-frame clones and lacks some. This sample yields fewer than 200,000 clones, of which about 88% are seen a single time; about 2.6% belongs to the top ten. Specimen: peripheral blood. The receptors were sampled from a woman older than 75 with COVID-19, enrolled during active disease.

The genes are TRBV5-1 and TRBJ1-6, with TRBD1 matching 7 bases. The CDR3 is 15 amino acids. From germline, CDR1 is SGHRS and CDR2 YFSETQ. Trimming removed 5 bases from V and 5 bases from J; junction bases left unmatched: 7. CDR3 amino acids: CASSRGTDDNSPLHF. CDR3 coding DNA: TGCGCCAGCAGTCGCGGGACAGACGATAATTCACCCCTCCACTTT. Based on the CDR3 plus reference TRBV5-1 and TRBJ1-6, the full variable domain is KAGVTQTPRYLIKTRGQQVTLSCSPISGHRSVSWYQQTPGQGLQFLFEYFSETQRNKGNFPGRFSGRQFSNSRSEMNVSTLELGDSALYLCASSRGTDDNSPLHFGNGTRLTVT.

The chain uses TRBV19 and TRBJ1-2; 11 nucleotides line up with TRBD1. V shed 9 bases and J 2 bases; nucleotides not matched to a gene: 2. The CDR3 sequence is 13 residues long. Per the germline V gene, CDR1 is LNHDA and CDR2 is SQIVND (reference sequence). The CDR3 loop reads CASRDRGNYGYTF. The CDR3 nucleotides are TGTGCCAGCCGGGACAGGGGGAACTATGGCTACACCTTC.

The rearrangement uses TRBV2 and TRBJ2-1; 8 bases are a match to TRBD2. Looked up from germline, CDR1 is SNHLY and CDR2 is FYNNEI. The CDR3 is made up of 16 amino acids. With 6 bases clipped from V and 3 bases from J, the junction kept 10 bases outside the gene matches. For the CDR3, the DNA is TGTGCCAGCAGCTCCCGGGTAGCGGGGTTCTACAATGAGCAGTTCTTC. It encodes CASSSRVAGFYNEQFF. The whole variable domain, filled in from reference TRBV2 and TRBJ2-1, reads EPEVTQTPSHQVTQMGQEVILRCVPISNHLYFYWYRQILGQKVEFLVSFYNNEISEKSEIFDDQFSVERPDGSNFTLKIRSTKLEDSAMYFCASSSRVAGFYNEQFFGPGTRLTVL.

This rearrangement joins TRBV9 to TRBJ1-1, with 8 nucleotides matching TRBD1. The germline CDR1 and CDR2 sequences are SGDLS and YYNGEE. The CDR3 sequence is 15 residues long. V lost 4 bases to trimming and J lost 4 bases; unmatched junction nucleotides: 9. CDR3 in amino acids: CASSLTGGGVTEAFF. The CDR3 region has the DNA TGTGCCAGCAGCTTAACAGGGGGAGGCGTCACTGAAGCTTTCTTT.

The rearrangement joins TRBV15 to TRBJ1-5; D is ambiguous. V lost 0 bases to trimming and J lost 7 bases, with 7 bases between them. Per the germline V gene, CDR1 is LNHNV and CDR2 is YYDKDF (reference sequence). CDR3 length equals 13 residues. CDR3 protein: CATSRDIEQPQHF. CDR3 sequence (DNA): TGTGCCACCAGCAGAGATATAGAGCAGCCCCAGCATTTT.

The CDR3 is CASSPKQASVTEAFF. CDR3 coding DNA: TGTGCCAGCTCACCCAAACAGGCTTCGGTCACTGAAGCTTTCTTT. This rearrangement joins TRBV18 to TRBJ1-1; maybe TRBD1 (5 bases). Germline CDR1 reads KGHSH; CDR2 reads LQKENI. This CDR3 has 15 amino acids. V shed 3 bases and J shed 4 bases, with 15 bases lying between them.

The chain joins TRBV7-2 to TRBJ1-2; the match to TRBD1 covers 8 bases. The V and J ends lost 4 bases and 6 bases, in that order; junction bases with no gene match: 7. Germline values: CDR1 SGHTA, CDR2 FQGNSA. The CDR3 consists of 14 residues. The chain's CDR3 is CASSSPPGGDGYTF. DNA of the CDR3: TGTGCCAGCAGCTCCCCCCCAGGGGGCGATGGCTACACCTTC.

The rearrangement links TRBV14 to TRBJ2-1; 10 nucleotides align to TRBD2. Germline V gives CDR1 SGHDN, CDR2 FVKESK. The CDR3 is made up of 20 amino acids. The V and J ends lost 1 base and 8 bases, in that order; junction bases with no gene match: 20. The CDR3 DNA reads TGTGCCAGCAGCCAAGGTAGAACTAGCGGGACCAAATACCGGGCCGATGAGCAGTTCTTC. This sequence encodes CASSQGRTSGTKYRADEQFF. The full variable domain, its missing parts supplied by reference TRBV14 and TRBJ2-1, is EAGVTQFPSHSVIEKGQTVTLRCDPISGHDNLYWYRRVMGKEIKFLLHFVKESKQDESGMPNNRFLAERTGGTYSTLKVQPAELEDSGVYFCASSQGRTSGTKYRADEQFFGPGTRLTVL.

This chain links TRBV6-6 with TRBJ2-1, with 8 nucleotides matching TRBD1. The CDR3 contains 15 residues. Germline V gives CDR1 MNHNY, CDR2 SVGAGI (reference sequence). Trimming took 6 bases from V and 6 from J; bases not matched to a gene: 10. In nucleotides, the CDR3 is TGTGCCAGCAGCCTCCAGGGGGCGAGTCTCAATGAGCAGTTCTTC. Amino acids: CASSLQGASLNEQFF.

The chain carries TRBV19 and TRBJ1-2; D unclear. Per the germline V gene, CDR1 is LNHDA and CDR2 is SQIVND (reference sequence). CDR3 length: 13 amino acids. V lost 7 bases to trimming and J lost 2 bases, with 11 bases between them. The DNA of the CDR3 is TGTGCCAGTACCCCGAGAAGCAACTATGGCTACACCTTC. The encoded protein is CASTPRSNYGYTF.

This clone has only a few counts. The chain is built from TRBV29-1 and TRBJ1-5; 11 bases fit TRBD1. Germline V lookup: CDR1 SQVTM, CDR2 ANQGSEA. The CDR3 totals 13 residues. Trimming took 4 bases from V and 6 from J; bases not matched to a gene: 2. The CDR3 loop reads CSVGTGGGQPQHF. The CDR3 DNA sequence: TGCAGCGTTGGGACAGGGGGCGGTCAGCCCCAGCATTTT.

The genes are TRBV28 and TRBJ2-7; no clear D gene. V lost 5 bases to trimming and J lost 2 bases, with 10 bases between them. This CDR3 is built from 13 residues. Germline CDR1 is MDHEN and CDR2 is SYDVKM. In DNA form, the CDR3 reads TGTGCCAGCAGTCGGAGTTTCACCTACGAGCAGTACTTC. Protein: CASSRSFTYEQYF.

This chain connects TRBV6-2 or TRBV6-3 to TRBJ2-1, with 11 bases that match TRBD1. CDR1 and CDR2 from the germline V gene are MNHEY and SVGEGT. V dropped 2 bases and J dropped 5; count of bases not matched to a gene: 8. The CDR3 sequence is 17 residues long. CDR3 in amino acids: CASSYVGGTGGNNEQFF. In DNA form, the CDR3 reads TGTGCCAGCAGTTACGTTGGTGGGACAGGGGGGAACAATGAGCAGTTCTTC.

This clone was seen once. The J gene is TRBJ1-2, the V gene TRBV2; D ambiguous. The germline V gene encodes CDR1 SNHLY and CDR2 FYNNEI. The CDR3 length is 13 residues. V was clipped by 6 bases and J by 1 base, with 9 bases between them. DNA of the CDR3: TGTGCCAGCAGGGAACAGTTTAACTATGGCTACACCTTC. Its protein is CASREQFNYGYTF. Drawing the rest from reference TRBV2 and TRBJ1-2, the complete variable domain is EPEVTQTPSHQVTQMGQEVILRCVPISNHLYFYWYRQILGQKVEFLVSFYNNEISEKSEIFDDQFSVERPDGSNFTLKIRSTKLEDSAMYFCASREQFNYGYTFGSGTRLTVV.

Here the CDR3 reads CSVVSSGRVEQFF. The CDR3 region has the DNA TGCAGCGTTGTCTCTAGCGGGAGGGTTGAGCAGTTCTTC. The rearrangement uses TRBV29-1 and TRBJ2-1; 12 bases are shared with TRBD2. After removal of 4 bases from V and 9 bases from J, the junction contained 4 bases not matched to a gene. Germline CDR1 and CDR2: SQVTM and ANQGSEA. This CDR3 has 13 residues.

This clone was seen more than once but under ten times. The chain recombines TRBV6-6 with TRBJ2-1; the D gene is possibly TRBD2 (7 bases). CDR3 size: 14 residues. Trimming removed 2 bases at V and 9 bases at J, with 14 bases between. CDR1 and CDR2 (germline): MNHNY, SVGAGI (reference sequence). This CDR3 reads CASSYAEGGAEQFF. The CDR3 DNA follows: TGTGCCAGCAGTTACGCTGAAGGGGGGGCTGAGCAGTTCTTC.

The V call is TRBV9, the J call TRBJ1-1; D remains ambiguous. V was pared by 0 bases and J by 0 bases, with 6 bases between. This CDR3 contains 14 residues. Germline V gene lookup returns CDR1 SGDLS and CDR2 YYNGEE. The CDR3 is CASSVAQLNTEAFF. The CDR3 DNA reads TGTGCCAGCAGCGTAGCACAATTGAACACTGAAGCTTTCTTT.

The V and J genes are TRBV28 and TRBJ1-5, with unresolved D. The CDR3 is made up of 12 amino acids. Per germline, CDR1 MDHEN and CDR2 SYDVKM. Trimming cost V 4 bases and J 7 bases, with 8 bases left between them. The CDR3, as DNA: TGTGCCAGCAGTTCCAGTGTACAGCCCCAGCATTTT. This encodes CASSSSVQPQHF.

The rearrangement uses TRBV28 and TRBJ1-2; 8 bases match TRBD1. J was trimmed by 4 bases and V by 7 bases; bases with no gene match: 2. The CDR3 spans 12 residues. Germline-derived CDR1 and CDR2 are MDHEN and SYDVKM. The CDR3 coding sequence is TGTGCCAGCAAAACAGGGGGCTATGGCTACACCTTC. Translating it yields CASKTGGYGYTF.

The gene calls are TRBV11-2 and TRBJ1-1; 10 bases agree with TRBD1. The CDR3 has 17 amino acids. V gave up 5 bases and J gave up 5 bases; unmatched junction bases: 14. Germline V gene lookup returns CDR1 SGHAT and CDR2 FQNNGV. DNA for the CDR3: TGTGCCAGCAGCGGTGACAGGGGGCTAAGTAGGAGGACTGAAGCTTTCTTT. This translates into CASSGDRGLSRRTEAFF.

The table lists this clone with a few counts. The chain combines TRBV29-1 with TRBJ2-7; 7 bases are a match to TRBD2. CDR3 length equals 13 residues. CDR1 and CDR2 (germline): SQVTM, ANQGSEA. With V trimmed by 4 bases and J by 7 bases, 10 bases remained unmatched. The CDR3 spells CSVGSGLDGEQYF. The CDR3, as DNA: TGCAGCGTTGGGTCCGGACTAGATGGGGAGCAGTACTTC.

CDR3 bases: TGTGCCAGCAGGCAGGGATTCTCTGGAAACACCATATATTTT. This codes for CASRQGFSGNTIYF. The chain has TRBV6-5 and TRBJ1-3, with a weak D call TRBD1 (5 bases). Trimming cost V 6 bases and J 0 bases, with 9 bases left between them. The CDR3 spans 14 residues. Germline V gives CDR1 MNHEY, CDR2 SVGAGI.

This chain connects TRBV28 to TRBJ2-3; TRBD2 matches at 7 bases. Germline V lookup: CDR1 MDHEN, CDR2 SYDVKM. V shed 8 bases, J shed 7 bases, and the junction held 9 bases outside the gene matches. This CDR3 comprises 13 residues. CDR3 sequence reads: CASAGGGLNTQYF. CDR3 coding DNA: TGTGCCAGCGCCGGGGGAGGGCTAAATACGCAGTATTTT.

The chain is built from TRBV7-9 and TRBJ2-3, with D unclear. There are 12 residues in the CDR3. Germline CDR1 SEHNR, CDR2 FQNEAQ (reference sequence). V gave up 5 bases and J gave up 5 bases, with 8 bases separating them. The CDR3 region has the DNA TGTGCCAGCAGCCGCGACTTAGATACGCAGTATTTT. It codes for CASSRDLDTQYF. Looking up the rest from reference TRBV7-9 and TRBJ2-3 gives the full variable domain: DTGVSQNPRHKITKRGQNVTFRCDPISEHNRLYWYRQTLGQGPEFLTYFQNEAQLEKSRLLSDRFSAERPKGSFSTLEIQRTEQGDSAMYLCASSRDLDTQYFGPGTRLTVL.

V and J are TRBV7-6 and TRBJ2-5; tentatively, D is TRBD2 (6 bases). Germline V CDR1 and CDR2: SGHVS, FNYEAQ. The V and J ends lost 1 base and 5 bases respectively, with 20 bases between them. CDR3 length: 17 residues. CDR3 residues: CASSLESGGASGETQYF. CDR3 DNA: TGTGCCAGCAGCTTAGAATCCGGCGGGGCGTCTGGTGAGACCCAGTACTTC. The variable domain in full, completed from reference TRBV7-6 and TRBJ2-5, reads GAGVSQSPRYKVTKRGQDVALRCDPISGHVSLYWYRQALGQGPEFLTYFNYEAQQDKSGLPNDRFSAERPEGSISTLTIQRTEQRDSAMYRCASSLESGGASGETQYFGPGTRLLVL.

This chain connects TRBV29-1 to TRBJ2-7, with a weak D call TRBD2 (5 bases). This CDR3 is 13 amino acids long. Germline CDR1 SQVTM, CDR2 ANQGSEA. V was cut by 5 bases and J by 7 bases, with 18 bases left in between. The CDR3: CSVPSATSGEQYF. Written as DNA, the CDR3 is TGCAGCGTTCCCTCGGCAACTTCGGGGGAGCAGTACTTC.

This chain uses TRBV7-2 with TRBJ2-7; the match to TRBD2 covers 10 bases. The CDR3 spans 15 residues. With 4 bases clipped from V and 4 bases from J, the junction kept 7 bases outside the gene matches. Per germline, CDR1 SGHTA and CDR2 FQGNSA. The CDR3 DNA is TGTGCCAGCAGCTATACCGGGACTAGCGATTACGAGCAGTACTTC. Encoded protein: CASSYTGTSDYEQYF. Filled out from reference TRBV7-2 and TRBJ2-7, the complete variable domain reads GAGVSQSPSNKVTEKGKDVELRCDPISGHTALYWYRQSLGQGLEFLIYFQGNSAPDKSGLPSDRFSAERTGGSVSTLTIQRTQQEDSAVYLCASSYTGTSDYEQYFGPGTRLTVT.

The chain joins TRBV15 to TRBJ2-1, with D possibly being TRBD2 (5 bases). The CDR3 has 14 amino acids. Germline lookup yields CDR1 LNHNV and CDR2 YYDKDF (reference sequence). With 7 bases removed from V and 5 bases from J, the gap between germline ends came to 15 bases. Here the CDR3 reads CATTVGRSNNEQFF. The CDR3 DNA sequence: TGTGCCACCACCGTTGGGAGATCCAACAATGAGCAGTTCTTC.

In this sample, this clone turned up a few times. This chain uses TRBV19 with TRBJ2-1, with TRBD2 as a possible D gene (6 bases). V was trimmed by 4 bases and J by 0 bases, leaving 10 bases between them. This CDR3 contains 15 residues. Per germline, CDR1 LNHDA and CDR2 SQIVND (reference sequence). The CDR3 region is CASSTRTTSYNEQFF. The CDR3 coding sequence is TGTGCCAGTAGTACCCGGACTACCTCCTACAATGAGCAGTTCTTC.

The sample holds a few counts of this clone. The chain has TRBV5-4 and TRBJ1-2; D gene ambiguous. This CDR3 region has 18 residues. V shed 4 bases and J shed 4 bases, with 26 bases lying between them. Looked up from germline, CDR1 is SGHNT and CDR2 is YYREEE (reference sequence). Here the CDR3 reads CASSMPKFGGREGYGYTF. The CDR3 DNA reads as TGTGCCAGCAGCATGCCCAAGTTCGGAGGACGTGAAGGCTATGGCTACACCTTC.

This rearrangement joins TRBV6-5 to TRBJ1-3, with TRBD1 as a possible D gene (5 bases). Per germline, CDR1 MNHEY and CDR2 SVGAGI. This CDR3 has 14 residues. V was pared by 6 bases and J by 1 base, with 10 bases between. The CDR3, as DNA: TGTGCCAGCAGACAGGCTTTATCTGGAAACACCATATATTTT. Translated: CASRQALSGNTIYF.

The V gene is TRBV28, the J gene TRBJ1-6; D gene uncertain. In germline, CDR1 is MDHEN, CDR2 SYDVKM. The V gene lost 7 bases and the J gene lost 6 bases, with 16 bases spanning the gap. The length of the CDR3 is 15 residues. This chain's CDR3 is CASKIPGGGNSPLHF. The CDR3 DNA sequence: TGTGCCAGCAAAATACCTGGAGGAGGTAATTCACCCCTCCACTTT.